This T cell receptor (beta chain) came from a study of OX40 agonist ivuxolimab in advanced cancers. About the study: All patients had ivuxolimab intravenously every 2 weeks at 0.01 to 10 mg/kg.

Remarks on this clone: The antigen remains unidentified. Other DNA sequences within the sample encode an identical CDR3.

Sequencing was performed with immunoSEQ multiplex PCR; in TCRdb, only in-frame clones are kept and a portion is missing. The table has some 72,000 clones, 92% seen once. Trimming took 0 bases from V and 5 from J, leaving 8 bases between them. Germline loops: CDR1 SGHRS, CDR2 YFSETQ. CDR3 length: 13 residues. Blood sampling took place at baseline, cycle 4 day 1, and cycle 7 day 1. Study conclusions and caveats: It was not determined which antigens were specifically recognized by the peripheral T cells that had undergone clonal expansion. Some of the nonresponding patients also showed low levels of normalized T-cell clonal expansion.

The chain joins TRBV5-1 to TRBJ1-1; possibly TRBD1 for D (5 bases). The source of this sequence is an adult with an advanced solid tumor such as melanoma, head and neck, liver or kidney cancer. Sequencing used CD4+ or CD8+ T cells sorted from blood, obtained in a trial of the OX40 agonist ivuxolimab. The CDR3 DNA reads as TGCGCCAGCAGCTTGGGTGGGGGAACTGAAGCTTTCTTT. Protein product: CASSLGGGTEAFF. Combining the CDR3 with reference TRBV5-1 and TRBJ1-1 gives the whole variable domain KAGVTQTPRYLIKTRGQQVTLSCSPISGHRSVSWYQQTPGQGLQFLFEYFSETQRNKGNFPGRFSGRQFSNSRSEMNVSTLELGDSALYLCASSLGGGTEAFFGQGTRLTVV.